The 31 T cell receptor beta chains below come from one sample, sequenced in a study of control samples from healthy donors and cancer patients. TCRdb keeps only in-frame clones here, not all; method: immunoSEQ multiplex PCR. The table lists tens of thousands of clones, around 90% of them singletons. The sequencing input was blood. Receptor source: a woman aged 70-85 years in good health.

The chain combines TRBV19 with TRBJ2-6; D tentatively fits TRBD1 or TRBD2 (5 bases each). Trimming left V 5 bases short and J 4 bases short, with 12 bases between. The CDR3 loop spans 15 amino acids. The germline CDR1 and CDR2 sequences are LNHDA and SQIVND (reference sequence). CDR3 sequence reads: CASSFQGAGANVLTF. The CDR3 DNA reads TGTGCCAGTAGTTTTCAGGGAGCCGGGGCCAACGTCCTGACTTTC.

This clone has a handful of counts. The CDR3 loop reads CSASPFTGTTNEKLFF. In DNA, the CDR3 is TGCAGTGCTAGTCCCTTCACAGGGACAACTAATGAAAAACTGTTTTTT. The chain carries TRBV20-1 and TRBJ1-4; maybe TRBD1 (6 bases). Looked up from germline, CDR1 is DFQATT and CDR2 is SNEGSKA (reference sequence). Trimming shortened V by 3 bases and J by 0 bases, and 14 bases separated the two germline ends. The CDR3 is made up of 16 amino acids.

This clone has only a few counts. This CDR3 is CASSLGRGLGAFF. The CDR3 nucleotides are TGTGCCAGCAGCTTGGGAAGGGGGCTAGGAGCTTTCTTT. The chain has TRBV5-6 and TRBJ1-1; 7 bases are a match to TRBD1. Germline V CDR1 and CDR2: SGHDT, YYEEEE. This CDR3 region has 13 residues. J was trimmed by 10 bases and V by 0 bases; bases with no gene match: 6.

This clone was seen once. This chain links TRBV27 with TRBJ1-2; D remains ambiguous. From germline, CDR1 is MNHEY and CDR2 SMNVEV (reference sequence). V shed 3 bases and J shed 7 bases, with 15 bases lying between them. This CDR3 contains 14 residues. DNA for the CDR3: TGTGCCAGCAGTTTTAGCCGACTCGCTACTGGCTACACCTTC. It codes for CASSFSRLATGYTF.

The J gene is TRBJ1-3, the V gene TRBV7-9, with D hard to call. CDR1 and CDR2 from the germline V gene are SEHNR and FQNEAQ (reference sequence). CDR3 size: 13 residues. Trimming cost V 1 base and J 4 bases, with 5 bases left between them. The CDR3 sequence is CASSLVQGNTIYF. The DNA for the CDR3 is TGTGCCAGCAGCTTAGTTCAGGGAAACACCATATATTTT. The entire variable domain, with the rest obtained from reference TRBV7-9 and TRBJ1-3, is as follows: DTGVSQNPRHKITKRGQNVTFRCDPISEHNRLYWYRQTLGQGPEFLTYFQNEAQLEKSRLLSDRFSAERPKGSFSTLEIQRTEQGDSAMYLCASSLVQGNTIYFGEGSWLTVV.

This clone was seen once. The gene calls are TRBV7-9 and TRBJ2-5; 7 bases map to TRBD2. Germline V gene data show CDR1 as SEHNR and CDR2 as FQNEAQ (reference sequence). Losses at the gene ends were 3 bases for V and 10 bases for J; bases not matched to a gene: 5. The CDR3 runs to 12 residues. This CDR3 is CASSLEGGIQYF. As DNA, the CDR3 is TGTGCCAGCAGCTTGGAGGGAGGGATCCAGTACTTC.

This chain's CDR3 is CASTYGAYNSPLHF. The CDR3 bases are TGTGCCAGTACCTACGGGGCTTATAATTCACCCCTCCACTTT. V is TRBV19 and J is TRBJ1-6; weak D call: TRBD1 (5 bases). CDR1 and CDR2 (germline): LNHDA, SQIVND (reference sequence). V was trimmed by 7 bases and J by 4 bases, leaving 11 bases between them. The CDR3 is 14 amino acids.

The J gene is TRBJ1-2, the V gene TRBV7-2, with 7 bases aligning to TRBD1. The CDR3 consists of 17 residues. Trimming cost V 0 bases and J 7 bases; bases outside gene matches: 14. Germline V gene sequence: CDR1 SGHTA, CDR2 FQGNSA. The CDR3 sequence is CASSLAGSGGSEPGYTF. In DNA, the CDR3 is TGTGCCAGCAGCTTAGCGGGTTCAGGGGGATCGGAACCTGGCTACACCTTC. The complete variable domain, with remaining parts taken from reference TRBV7-2 and TRBJ1-2, reads GAGVSQSPSNKVTEKGKDVELRCDPISGHTALYWYRQSLGQGLEFLIYFQGNSAPDKSGLPSDRFSAERTGGSVSTLTIQRTQQEDSAVYLCASSLAGSGGSEPGYTFGSGTRLTVV.

The CDR3 reads CASSGDRGHRSGYTF. DNA for the CDR3: TGTGCCAGCAGCGGGGACAGGGGGCATAGAAGTGGCTACACCTTC. The chain recombines TRBV5-6 with TRBJ1-2, with 12 bases fitting TRBD1. The J segment lost 7 bases and the V segment lost 4 bases, leaving 8 bases of the junction unmatched. The CDR3 has 15 amino acids. CDR1 and CDR2 from the germline V gene are SGHDT and YYEEEE.

This clone was picked up a small number of times. This chain joins TRBV7-2 and TRBJ2-5; possibly TRBD2 for D (5 bases). V was clipped by 1 base and J by 1 base, with 16 bases between them. The CDR3 length is 17 residues. Per germline, CDR1 SGHTA and CDR2 FQGNSA. CDR3: CASSLGLVSGSQETQYF. The DNA for the CDR3 is TGTGCCAGCAGCTTAGGGCTCGTGAGCGGCAGCCAAGAGACCCAGTACTTC.

This chain links TRBV5-1 with TRBJ1-2; TRBD1 is a possible D gene (5 bases). Germline CDR1 reads SGHRS; CDR2 reads YFSETQ. V lost 0 bases to trimming and J lost 1 base, with 7 bases between them. The CDR3 spans 14 residues. CDR3 residues: CASSLGQINYGYTF. DNA of the CDR3: TGCGCCAGCAGCTTGGGACAGATTAACTATGGCTACACCTTC.

The chain combines TRBV23-1 with TRBJ2-6, with D perhaps TRBD2 (6 bases). TRBV23-1 is known as an ORF, though its function is uncertain. V lost 8 bases, J lost 3 bases, and 20 bases lay in between. The CDR3 is made up of 17 amino acids. The CDR3 DNA is TGCGCCAGCGTGCCGGGACTGGAGTCAGGTGGGGCCAACGTCCTGACTTTC. Its translation is CASVPGLESGGANVLTF.

The chain employs TRBV3-1 (or the pseudogene TRBV3-2) and TRBJ1-6, with D possibly matching TRBD1 (5 bases). The CDR3 length is 14 residues. Germline V lookup: CDR1 LGHDT, CDR2 YNNKEL (reference sequence). V lost 4 bases and J 7 bases, leaving 11 bases between the germline ends. The CDR3 region is CASSRGVSNSPLHF. The CDR3 coding sequence is TGTGCCAGCAGCCGAGGGGTCTCAAATTCACCCCTCCACTTT.

The CDR3 loop reads CASISALTSMNTEAFF. The DNA for the CDR3 is TGTGCCAGCATCTCAGCCTTGACAAGCATGAACACTGAAGCTTTCTTT. The chain couples TRBV5-8 to TRBJ1-1; no clear D gene. This CDR3 is built from 16 residues. The V end lost 6 bases, the J end lost 0 bases, and 18 bases lay between the germline ends. The germline gives CDR1 SGHTS, CDR2 YDEGEE.

This clone occurred once. This rearrangement joins TRBV7-6 to TRBJ1-1; D is perhaps TRBD1 (6 bases). Trimming took off 2 bases at V and 4 bases at J, with 14 bases between the two ends. Germline-derived CDR1 and CDR2 are SGHVS and FNYEAQ. The length of the CDR3 is 15 residues. Here the CDR3 reads CASSLNGGRGTEAFF. CDR3 in DNA: TGTGCCAGCAGCTTAAACGGGGGGCGCGGCACTGAAGCTTTCTTT.

This chain joins TRBV6-5 and TRBJ1-1; possible D gene TRBD1, 6 bases. CDR3 length equals 14 residues. V was pared by 4 bases and J by 4 bases, with 13 bases between. Germline values: CDR1 MNHEY, CDR2 SVGAGI. The CDR3 region has the DNA TGTGCCAGCAGTTCATTAGGGGGGGGCACTGAAGCTTTCTTT. Its protein product is CASSSLGGGTEAFF.

The chain uses TRBV2 and TRBJ1-2; the D is unclear. Trimming took off 0 bases at V and 4 bases at J, with 15 bases between the two ends. This CDR3 is 16 amino acids long. CDR1 is SNHLY, CDR2 FYNNEI, per germline. In DNA, the CDR3 is TGTGCCAGCAGTGAAGCGCAAGGCGATTATGGCTATGGCTACACCTTC. Its protein product is CASSEAQGDYGYGYTF. Filled out from reference TRBV2 and TRBJ1-2, the complete variable domain reads EPEVTQTPSHQVTQMGQEVILRCVPISNHLYFYWYRQILGQKVEFLVSFYNNEISEKSEIFDDQFSVERPDGSNFTLKIRSTKLEDSAMYFCASSEAQGDYGYGYTFGSGTRLTVV.

The chain joins TRBV9 to TRBJ2-5, with TRBD2 matching 15 bases. The V segment lost 3 bases and the J segment 1 base; nucleotides outside the gene matches: 4. The CDR3 sequence is 17 residues long. Germline loops: CDR1 SGDLS, CDR2 YYNGEE. DNA of the CDR3: TGTGCCAGCAGCGCTGGGACTAGCGGGGGGACCCAAGAGACCCAGTACTTC. It is translated as CASSAGTSGGTQETQYF.

The gene calls are TRBV20-1 and TRBJ2-1; D gene ambiguous. Germline loops: CDR1 DFQATT, CDR2 SNEGSKA (reference sequence). CDR3 length: 15 amino acids. V lost 3 bases, J lost 6 bases, and 18 bases lay in between. The CDR3 nucleotides are TGCAGTGCTAGTTTGGGCTCCTTCCAAAGCAATGAGCAGTTCTTC. This codes for CSASLGSFQSNEQFF.

The chain has TRBV18 and TRBJ1-5; D not certain. The germline V and J ends were trimmed by 1 base and 7 bases, with 8 bases remaining between them. The CDR3 extends over 13 amino acids. Germline V gene lookup returns CDR1 KGHSH and CDR2 LQKENI. DNA for the CDR3: TGTGCCAGCTCACCACGGGGAGGACAGCCCCAGCATTTT. Translated, it gives CASSPRGGQPQHF.

This clone was seen a single time. CDR3 in amino acids: CASSSAGGEQYF. The CDR3 region has the DNA TGTGCCAGCAGTTCCGCAGGTGGAGAGCAGTACTTC. This chain connects TRBV6-2 or TRBV6-3 to TRBJ2-7, with unresolved D. Between the trimmed V and J ends, which lost 4 bases and 7 bases, there was a span of 11 bases. From germline, CDR1 is MNHEY and CDR2 SVGEGT. This CDR3 has 12 amino acids.

The chain couples TRBV11-2 to TRBJ1-1; no definite D call. Germline V gives CDR1 SGHAT, CDR2 FQNNGV. This CDR3 has 13 amino acids. V was shortened by 4 bases and J by 5 bases, with 11 bases between the two germline ends. CDR3 in amino acids: CASSSQVGTEAFF. The CDR3 coding sequence is TGTGCCAGCAGCTCCCAGGTTGGAACTGAAGCTTTCTTT.

The V call is TRBV4-1, the J call TRBJ2-7; the D gene is possibly TRBD2 (5 bases). Trimming took 4 bases from V and 3 from J, leaving 19 bases between them. The CDR3 consists of 16 residues. In germline, CDR1 is MGHRA, CDR2 YSYEKL. CDR3 DNA: TGCGCCAGCAGCCTATCCATGGCCGGGAACAACTACGAGCAGTACTTC. This gives the protein CASSLSMAGNNYEQYF.

The chain carries TRBV10-3 and TRBJ2-5; D unresolved. V lost 10 bases, J lost 2 bases, and 17 bases lay in between. The CDR3 runs to 14 residues. CDR1 and CDR2 (germline): ENHRY, SYGVKD. For the CDR3, the DNA is TGTGCCACCGCCATTGGTGGTTCACAAGAGACCCAGTACTTC. This gives the protein CATAIGGSQETQYF.

V is TRBV6-4 and J is TRBJ2-3; the D gene is possibly TRBD2 (5 bases). Germline V gene data show CDR1 as MRHNA and CDR2 as SNTAGT. The CDR3 extends over 15 amino acids. V shed 2 bases and J shed 2 bases, with 11 bases lying between them. CDR3 loop: CASSDIGGPTDTQYF. DNA of the CDR3: TGTGCCAGCAGTGACATAGGAGGACCCACAGATACGCAGTATTTT.

The gene calls are TRBV6-1 and TRBJ1-1, with 7 bases matching TRBD1. The germline V gene has CDR1 MNHNS and CDR2 SASEGT. The CDR3 covers 14 residues. V lost 1 base to trimming and J lost 5 bases; unmatched junction nucleotides: 4. The CDR3 spells CASSEGDSRTEAFF. CDR3 in DNA: TGTGCCAGCAGTGAAGGGGACAGTAGGACTGAAGCTTTCTTT.

The V and J genes are TRBV5-6 and TRBJ1-2, with D tentatively TRBD1 (5 bases). CDR1 is SGHDT, CDR2 YYEEEE, per germline. The CDR3 length is 13 residues. The ends were cut back, 4 bases at V and 4 bases at J, with 11 bases in the middle. DNA for the CDR3: TGTGCCAGCAGCCCGGACACCTCCTATGGCTACACCTTC. Amino acids: CASSPDTSYGYTF.

The J gene is TRBJ1-6, the V gene TRBV5-6, with D maybe TRBD1 (5 bases). Germline loops: CDR1 SGHDT, CDR2 YYEEEE. There are 14 residues in the CDR3. The ends were cut back, 5 bases at V and 7 bases at J, with 13 bases in the middle. CDR3 residues: CASRTRDLNSPLHF. The CDR3 coding sequence is TGTGCCAGCAGGACCCGGGACTTGAATTCACCCCTCCACTTT.

The V gene is TRBV15, the J gene TRBJ1-3, with 7 bases fitting TRBD1. This CDR3 has 15 residues. CDR1 and CDR2 (germline): LNHNV, YYDKDF (reference sequence). Trimming took 4 bases from V and 0 from J; bases not matched to a gene: 3. The CDR3 region is CATSNRGFSGNTIYF. The CDR3, as DNA: TGTGCCACCAGCAACAGGGGCTTCTCTGGAAACACCATATATTTT.

V and J are TRBV6-1 and TRBJ1-1; TRBD1 might be the D (5 bases). V gave up 2 bases and J gave up 5 bases, with 15 bases separating them. The CDR3 covers 15 residues. CDR1 MNHNS and CDR2 SASEGT come from the germline V gene. CDR3 DNA: TGTGCCAGCAGTGAAATATGGGCCGGGGGAACTGAAGCTTTCTTT. It translates to CASSEIWAGGTEAFF.

In its sample, this clone was seen a few times. The rearrangement links TRBV29-1 to TRBJ2-1; D is perhaps TRBD1 (5 bases). Germline lookup yields CDR1 SQVTM and CDR2 ANQGSEA. Trimming removed 3 bases from V and 10 bases from J, with 19 bases in between. CDR3 length: 14 amino acids. CDR3 in amino acids: CSVDVGLQWQEQFF. In DNA, the CDR3 is TGCAGCGTTGATGTGGGGCTACAATGGCAGGAGCAGTTCTTC.